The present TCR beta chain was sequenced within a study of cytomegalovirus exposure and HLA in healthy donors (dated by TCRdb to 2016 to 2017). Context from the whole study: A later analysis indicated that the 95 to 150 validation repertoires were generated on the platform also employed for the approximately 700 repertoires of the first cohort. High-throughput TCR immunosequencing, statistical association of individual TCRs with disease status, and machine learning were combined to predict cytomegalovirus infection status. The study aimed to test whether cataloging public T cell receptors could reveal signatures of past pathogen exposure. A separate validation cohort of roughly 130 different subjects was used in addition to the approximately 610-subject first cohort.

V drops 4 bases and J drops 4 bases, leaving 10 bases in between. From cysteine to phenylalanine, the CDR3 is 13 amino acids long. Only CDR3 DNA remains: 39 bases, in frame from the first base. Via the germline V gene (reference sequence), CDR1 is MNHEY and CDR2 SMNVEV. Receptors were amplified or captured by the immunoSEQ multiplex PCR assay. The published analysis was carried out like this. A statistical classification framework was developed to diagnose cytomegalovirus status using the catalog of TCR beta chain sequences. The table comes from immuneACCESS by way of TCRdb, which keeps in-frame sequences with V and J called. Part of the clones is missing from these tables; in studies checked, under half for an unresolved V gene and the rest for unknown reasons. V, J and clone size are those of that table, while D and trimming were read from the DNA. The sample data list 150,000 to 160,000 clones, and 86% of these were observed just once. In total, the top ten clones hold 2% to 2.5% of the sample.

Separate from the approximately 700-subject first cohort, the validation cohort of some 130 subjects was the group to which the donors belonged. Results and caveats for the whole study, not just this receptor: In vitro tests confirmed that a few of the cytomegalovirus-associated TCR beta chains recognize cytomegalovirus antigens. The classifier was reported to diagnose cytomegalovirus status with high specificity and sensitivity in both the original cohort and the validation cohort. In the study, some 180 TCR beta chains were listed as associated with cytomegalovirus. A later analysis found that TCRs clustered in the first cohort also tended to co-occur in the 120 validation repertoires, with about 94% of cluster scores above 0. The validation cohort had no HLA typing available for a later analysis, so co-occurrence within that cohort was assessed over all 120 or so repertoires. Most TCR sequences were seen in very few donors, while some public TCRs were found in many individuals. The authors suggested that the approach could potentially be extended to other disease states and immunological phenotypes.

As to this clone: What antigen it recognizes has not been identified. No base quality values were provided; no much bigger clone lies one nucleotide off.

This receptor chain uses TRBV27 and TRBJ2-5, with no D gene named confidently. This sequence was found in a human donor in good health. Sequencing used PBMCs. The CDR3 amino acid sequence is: CASSYASGETQYF. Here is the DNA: TGTGCCAGCAGTTATGCCTCCGGAGAGACCCAGTACTTC.